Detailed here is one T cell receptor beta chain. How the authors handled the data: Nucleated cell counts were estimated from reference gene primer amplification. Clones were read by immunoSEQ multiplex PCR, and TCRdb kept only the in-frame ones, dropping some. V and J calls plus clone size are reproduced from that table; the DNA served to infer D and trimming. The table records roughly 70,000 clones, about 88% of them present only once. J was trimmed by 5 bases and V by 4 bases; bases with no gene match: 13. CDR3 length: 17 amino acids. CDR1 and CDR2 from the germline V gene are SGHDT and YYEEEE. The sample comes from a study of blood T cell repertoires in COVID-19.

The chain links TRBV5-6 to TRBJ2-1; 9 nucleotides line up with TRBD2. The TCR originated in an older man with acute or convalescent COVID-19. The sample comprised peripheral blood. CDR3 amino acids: CASSLPSAGLANNEQFF. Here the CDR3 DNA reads TGTGCCAGCAGCCTCCCCTCGGCCGGACTAGCGAACAATGAGCAGTTCTTC.